Listed below are T cell receptor beta chains from one sample, sequenced in a study of blood T cell repertoires in COVID-19. Sequencing used immunoSEQ multiplex PCR; TCRdb keeps in-frame clones, though not all of them. The sample shows under 95,000 clones, over 75% of them seen only once. Material: peripheral blood. The receptor set was obtained from a man aged 50 to 60 with COVID-19, enrolled during active disease. Both conserved end residues are part of each CDR3. The D gene is left open where the match is weak. Only part of the rows carry a size: once, few, many, or a class if the clone is expanded.

>TRBV6-5|TRBJ2-7|.|TRBD2|16
TGTGCCAGCAGTTACTGGGCGCAGGGAGGGACCTACGAGCAGTACTTC
CASSYWAQGGTYEQYF
>TRBV7-2|TRBJ2-7|once|TRBD1|16
TGTGCCAGCAGCTCCATAGGACAGGGGAAAACCTACGAGCAGTACTTC
CASSSIGQGKTYEQYF
>TRBV6-2/TRBV6-3|TRBJ1-1|once|.|14
TGTGCCAGCAGTTACGGGGGGACGTATACTGAAGCTTTCTTT
CASSYGGTYTEAFF
>TRBV28|TRBJ2-7|.|.|15
TGTGCCAGCAGCACTCCGGGACTGGGTCCCTACGAGCAGTACTTC
CASSTPGLGPYEQYF
>TRBV19|TRBJ2-1|.|TRBD2|15
TGTGCCAGTAGTACTTTAGCGGGAGCCCCAAATGAGCAGTTCTTC
CASSTLAGAPNEQFF
>TRBV19|TRBJ2-2|.|TRBD1|16
TGTGCCAGTAGTAAGGCGGGACAGGTTAACACCGGGGAGCTGTTTTTT
CASSKAGQVNTGELFF
>TRBV5-1|TRBJ1-1|.|TRBD1|15
TGCGCCAGCAGCTGGGTACAGGGGGTGAACACTGAAGCTTTCTTT
CASSWVQGVNTEAFF
>TRBV28|TRBJ1-1|.|TRBD1|14
TGTGCCAGCAAGGAGAGGGGGCTGAACACTGAAGCTTTCTTT
CASKERGLNTEAFF
>TRBV4-1|TRBJ1-5|.|.|15
TGCGCCAGCAGCCAAGATTGGCGGAGCAATCAGCCCCAGCATTTT
CASSQDWRSNQPQHF
>TRBV15|TRBJ2-2|.|TRBD2|21
TGTGCCACCAGAGGGGACTTCTGGGGACTAGCGGGAGTATTTGGCACCGGGGAGCTGTTTTTT
CATRGDFWGLAGVFGTGELFF
>TRBV7-3|TRBJ1-3|.|.|13
TGTGCCAGCAGCTTAACCAGGGGAGACACCATATATTTT
CASSLTRGDTIYF
>TRBV6-6|TRBJ1-1|.|.|13
TGTGCCAGCAGTTACGATACCGGCAGGGAAGCTTTCTTT
CASSYDTGREAFF
>TRBV14|TRBJ1-1|.|.|13
TGTGCCAGCAGCCAATCAATCAACACTGAAGCTTTCTTT
CASSQSINTEAFF
>TRBV10-2|TRBJ1-1|.|.|13
TGCGCCAGCAAAACAGAGATGAACACTGAAGCTTTCTTT
CASKTEMNTEAFF
>TRBV2|TRBJ2-6|.|TRBD2|20
TGTGCCAGCAGCCACCTAGAGGGACTAGCGGGAGTGGGAGGGGCCAACGTCCTGACTTTC
CASSHLEGLAGVGGANVLTF
>TRBV25-1|TRBJ1-1|few|TRBD1|17
TGTGCCAGCAGTGAATCCCTCCCTGGGACAGACCTCACTGAAGCTTTCTTT
CASSESLPGTDLTEAFF
>TRBV29-1|TRBJ2-1|few|TRBD2|14
TGCAGCGTTGGGCGGGAGGGCCAGGGTAATGAGCAGTTCTTC
CSVGREGQGNEQFF
>TRBV2|TRBJ2-1|.|TRBD2|14
TGTGCCAGCAGGGTGACTAGCGGATACAATGAGCAGTTCTTC
CASRVTSGYNEQFF
>TRBV3-1/TRBV3-2|TRBJ2-1|.|TRBD2|18
TGTGCCAGCAGCCCGACATTACTAGCGACCAGCTCCTACAATGAGCAGTTCTTC
CASSPTLLATSSYNEQFF
>TRBV5-7|TRBJ1-5|.|.|18
TGTGCCAGCAGCTTTTCCGGGGAGGGCGGGAGTGGCAATCAGCCCCAGCATTTT
CASSFSGEGGSGNQPQHF
>TRBV10-3|TRBJ2-6|.|TRBD2|16
TGTGCCATCAGTGAACGGGAGGATTCTGGGGCCAACGTCCTGACTTTC
CAISEREDSGANVLTF
>TRBV12-2|TRBJ1-1|few|.|20
TGTGCAAGTCGCCCGCCGGCTTCCTTCTGGGCAGCCAGAACGAACACTGAAGCTTTCTTT
CASRPPASFWAARTNTEAFF
>TRBV6-5|TRBJ1-4|.|.|15
TGTGCCAGCTCCTCCGACAGAAGGAGAACTGAAAAACTGTTTTTT
CASSSDRRRTEKLFF
>TRBV13|TRBJ2-7|.|.|16
TGTGCCAGCAGCTTAGGACAGGGCGTCCTCTCCTACGAGCAGTACTTC
CASSLGQGVLSYEQYF
>TRBV11-3|TRBJ2-1|.|.|14
TGTGCCAGCAGCTTAGGTAATAAGGGGGATGAGCAGTTCTTC
CASSLGNKGDEQFF
>TRBV18|TRBJ2-2|.|TRBD2|16
TGTGCCAGCTCACCGGGACTAGCGGGAGTCGGCGGGGAGCTGTTTTTT
CASSPGLAGVGGELFF
>TRBV9|TRBJ2-4|.|.|16
TGTGCCAGCAGCGTAGACCCAGGGGAACCTAAGAACATTCAGTACTTC
CASSVDPGEPKNIQYF
>TRBV3-1/TRBV3-2|TRBJ1-5|.|.|13
TGTGCCAGCAGCCCGGGAAACAATCAGCCCCAGCATTTT
CASSPGNNQPQHF
>TRBV9|TRBJ2-2|.|TRBD2|16
TGTGCCAGCAGCTTATGGACTAGCGGGGAGGTCGGGGAGCTGTTTTTT
CASSLWTSGEVGELFF
>TRBV25-1|TRBJ2-7|.|TRBD1|13
TGTGCCAGCCAGACAGGGAGCTCCTACGAGCAGTACTTC
CASQTGSSYEQYF
>TRBV30|TRBJ1-5|.|.|13
TGTGCCTGGAGTGTAGGACAAGGCCAGCCCCAGCATTTT
CAWSVGQGQPQHF
>TRBV6-6|TRBJ1-3|.|.|16
TGTGCCAGCAGTACAGGTCGAGCAGCCTCTGGAAACACCATATATTTT
CASSTGRAASGNTIYF
>TRBV4-1|TRBJ1-5|.|TRBD1|15
TGCGCCAGCAGCCCGGACAGGGCGGGGAATCAGCCCCAGCATTTT
CASSPDRAGNQPQHF
>TRBV19|TRBJ1-2|.|.|17
TGTGCCAGTAGCCGGACGGACAGCCACCGAGGGTTCTATGGCTACACCTTC
CASSRTDSHRGFYGYTF
>TRBV27|TRBJ1-1|.|.|14
TGTGCCAGCAGTCCCCACGGGGAGGGGACTGAAGCTTTCTTT
CASSPHGEGTEAFF
>TRBV14|TRBJ2-7|few|.|14
TGTGCCAGCAGCCAAGTATCGTTCTCCTACGAGCAGTACTTC
CASSQVSFSYEQYF
>TRBV5-8|TRBJ1-3|.|TRBD1|19
TGTGCCAGCAGCTTGGCCAGGGCTAACGGACAGGGGTCTGGAAACACCATATATTTT
CASSLARANGQGSGNTIYF
>TRBV19|TRBJ1-1|.|.|13
TGTGCCAGTAGTTCAGGTCTAGCTTCGGGAGCTTTCTTT
CASSSGLASGAFF
>TRBV6-1|TRBJ2-7|once|TRBD2|15
TGTGCCAGCAGTGATCGGACTAGCGGGAGCTACGAGCAGTACTTC
CASSDRTSGSYEQYF
>TRBV2|TRBJ1-4|.|TRBD1|13
TGTGCCAGCAGCCGGGACAGGGATGAAAAACTGTTTTTT
CASSRDRDEKLFF
>TRBV18|TRBJ1-6|.|.|14
TGTGCCAGCTCACAAGACCGCCTGGGCTCACCCCTCCACTTT
CASSQDRLGSPLHF
>TRBV11-2|TRBJ1-6|.|.|15
TGTGCCAGCAGCTTAAGAGGAGGGTGGAATTCACCCCTCCACTTT
CASSLRGGWNSPLHF
>TRBV7-3|TRBJ2-7|.|.|10
TGTGCCATCGAGCGCCACGAGCAGTACTTC
CAIERHEQYF
>TRBV6-2/TRBV6-3|TRBJ1-2|.|TRBD1|13
TGTGCCAGCAGCGAAGGACAGGACTATGGCTACACCTTC
CASSEGQDYGYTF
>TRBV24-1|TRBJ1-3|.|.|14
TGTGCCACCAGTGTTCTGGCCTCTGGAAACACCATATATTTT
CATSVLASGNTIYF
>TRBV6-4|TRBJ1-1|.|.|13
TGTGCCAGCAGTACAGGGTCGAACACTGAAGCTTTCTTT
CASSTGSNTEAFF
>TRBV7-6|TRBJ2-7|.|.|15
TGTGCCAGCAGCTTAGGGGTGGCGGACGGGGGCGAGCAGTACTTC
CASSLGVADGGEQYF